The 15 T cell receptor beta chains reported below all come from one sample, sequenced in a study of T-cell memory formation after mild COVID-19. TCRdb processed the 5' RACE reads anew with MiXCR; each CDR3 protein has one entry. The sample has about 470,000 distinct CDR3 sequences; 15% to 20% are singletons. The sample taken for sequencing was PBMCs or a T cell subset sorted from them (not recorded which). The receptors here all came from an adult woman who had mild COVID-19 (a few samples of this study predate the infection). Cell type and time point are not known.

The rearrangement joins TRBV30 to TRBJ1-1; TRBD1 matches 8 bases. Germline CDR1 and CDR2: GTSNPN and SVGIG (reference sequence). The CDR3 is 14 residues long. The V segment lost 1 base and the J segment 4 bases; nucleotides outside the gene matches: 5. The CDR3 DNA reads TGTGCCTGGAGTGCAGGGGGCTTGGGCACTGAAGCTTTCTTT. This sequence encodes CAWSAGGLGTEAFF.

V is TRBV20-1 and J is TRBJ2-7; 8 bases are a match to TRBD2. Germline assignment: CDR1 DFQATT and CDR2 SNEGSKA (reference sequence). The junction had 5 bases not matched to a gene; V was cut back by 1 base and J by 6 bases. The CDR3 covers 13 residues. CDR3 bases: TGCAGTGCTAGAGGTAGCGGGAATCGCGAGCAGTACTTC. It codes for CSARGSGNREQYF.

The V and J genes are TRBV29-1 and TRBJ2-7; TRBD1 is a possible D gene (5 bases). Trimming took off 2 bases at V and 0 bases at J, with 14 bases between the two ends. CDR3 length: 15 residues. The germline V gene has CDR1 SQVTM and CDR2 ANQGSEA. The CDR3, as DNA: TGCAGCGTTGAAATGTCAGGGTCAAGCTCCTACGAGCAGTACTTC. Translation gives CSVEMSGSSSYEQYF.

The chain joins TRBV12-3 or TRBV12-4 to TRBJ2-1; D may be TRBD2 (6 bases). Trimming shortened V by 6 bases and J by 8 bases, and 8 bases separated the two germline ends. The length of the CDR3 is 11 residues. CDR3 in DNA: TGTGCCAGCAGGGGGACTTATGAGCAGTTCTTC. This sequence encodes CASRGTYEQFF.

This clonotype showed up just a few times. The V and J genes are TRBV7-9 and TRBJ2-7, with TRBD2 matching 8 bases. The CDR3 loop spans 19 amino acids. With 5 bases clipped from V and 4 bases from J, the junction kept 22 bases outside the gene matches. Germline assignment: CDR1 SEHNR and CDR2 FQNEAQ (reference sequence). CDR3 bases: TGTGCCAGCAGCGCAAGAGGTGTCGGGAGGGCCACCTTAATTTACGAGCAGTACTTC. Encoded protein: CASSARGVGRATLIYEQYF. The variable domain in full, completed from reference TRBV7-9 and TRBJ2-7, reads DTGVSQNPRHKITKRGQNVTFRCDPISEHNRLYWYRQTLGQGPEFLTYFQNEAQLEKSRLLSDRFSAERPKGSFSTLEIQRTEQGDSAMYLCASSARGVGRATLIYEQYFGPGTRLTVT.

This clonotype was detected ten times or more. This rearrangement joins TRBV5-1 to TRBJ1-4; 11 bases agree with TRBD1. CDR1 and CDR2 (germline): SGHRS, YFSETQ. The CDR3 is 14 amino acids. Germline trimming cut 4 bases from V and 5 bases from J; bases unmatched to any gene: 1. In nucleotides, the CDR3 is TGCGCCAGCAGCAGGGACAGGGGGAATGAAAAACTGTTTTTT. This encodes CASSRDRGNEKLFF.

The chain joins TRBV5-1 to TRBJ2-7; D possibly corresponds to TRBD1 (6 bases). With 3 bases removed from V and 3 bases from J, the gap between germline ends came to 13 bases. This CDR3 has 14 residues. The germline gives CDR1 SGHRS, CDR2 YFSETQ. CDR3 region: CASSSGQTDYEQYF. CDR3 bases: TGCGCCAGCAGCTCCGGACAGACAGACTACGAGCAGTACTTC.

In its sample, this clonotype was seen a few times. The CDR3 protein is CASSQDTRGDEKLFF. The CDR3 DNA reads TGCGCCAGCAGCCAAGATACCAGGGGCGATGAAAAACTGTTTTTT. The chain joins TRBV4-3 to TRBJ1-4; maybe TRBD1 (6 bases). The length of the CDR3 is 15 residues. CDR1 is LGHNA and CDR2 is YSLEER in the germline V gene. V dropped 0 bases and J dropped 6 bases, with 11 bases sitting between them.

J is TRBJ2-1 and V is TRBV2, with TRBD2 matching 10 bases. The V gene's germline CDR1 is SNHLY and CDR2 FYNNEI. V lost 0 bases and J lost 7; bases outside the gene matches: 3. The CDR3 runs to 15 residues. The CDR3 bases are TGTGCCAGCAGTGAAGCTAGCGGGAGGTTGAATGAGCAGTTCTTC. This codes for CASSEASGRLNEQFF.

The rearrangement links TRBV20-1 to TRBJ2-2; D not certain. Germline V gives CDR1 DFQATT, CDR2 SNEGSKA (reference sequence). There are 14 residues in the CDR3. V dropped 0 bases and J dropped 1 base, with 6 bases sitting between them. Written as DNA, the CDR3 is TGCAGTGCTAGAGATCGCAGGAACACCGGGGAGCTGTTTTTT. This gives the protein CSARDRRNTGELFF.

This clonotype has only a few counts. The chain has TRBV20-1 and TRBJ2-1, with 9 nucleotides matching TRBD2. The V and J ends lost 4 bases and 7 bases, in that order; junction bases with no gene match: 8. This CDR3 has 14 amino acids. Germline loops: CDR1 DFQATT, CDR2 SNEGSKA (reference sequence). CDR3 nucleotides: TGCAGTGCTATGACTAGCGGCTTTACTAATGAGCAGTTCTTC. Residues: CSAMTSGFTNEQFF.

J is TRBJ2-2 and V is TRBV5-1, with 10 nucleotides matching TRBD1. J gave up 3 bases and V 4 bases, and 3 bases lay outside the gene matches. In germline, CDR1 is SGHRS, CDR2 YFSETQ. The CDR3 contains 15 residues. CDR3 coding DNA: TGCGCCAGCAGCACCGGGACAGGGGACACCGGGGAGCTGTTTTTT. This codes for CASSTGTGDTGELFF.

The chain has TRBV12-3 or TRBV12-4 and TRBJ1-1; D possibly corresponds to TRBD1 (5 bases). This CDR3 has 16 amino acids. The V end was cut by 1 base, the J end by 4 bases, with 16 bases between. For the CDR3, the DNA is TGTGCCAGCAGTTTAGAGCCAACAGGACATCCCACTGAAGCTTTCTTT. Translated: CASSLEPTGHPTEAFF.

The DNA of the CDR3 is TGTGCCAGCAGGCTCGGGGGGGCCAATCAGCCCCAGCATTTT. Protein: CASRLGGANQPQHF. The chain couples TRBV12-3 or TRBV12-4 to TRBJ1-5; weak D call: TRBD1 (6 bases). The V and J ends lost 6 bases and 3 bases respectively, with 12 bases between them. This CDR3 is 14 amino acids long.

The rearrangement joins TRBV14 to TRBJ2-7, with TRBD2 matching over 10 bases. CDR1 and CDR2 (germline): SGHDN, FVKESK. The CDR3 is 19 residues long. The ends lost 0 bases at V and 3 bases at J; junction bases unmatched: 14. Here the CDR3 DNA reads TGTGCCAGCAGCCAAGATCGAAGTTGGCGAGCGGGAGGGGGCTACGAGCAGTACTTC. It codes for CASSQDRSWRAGGGYEQYF.